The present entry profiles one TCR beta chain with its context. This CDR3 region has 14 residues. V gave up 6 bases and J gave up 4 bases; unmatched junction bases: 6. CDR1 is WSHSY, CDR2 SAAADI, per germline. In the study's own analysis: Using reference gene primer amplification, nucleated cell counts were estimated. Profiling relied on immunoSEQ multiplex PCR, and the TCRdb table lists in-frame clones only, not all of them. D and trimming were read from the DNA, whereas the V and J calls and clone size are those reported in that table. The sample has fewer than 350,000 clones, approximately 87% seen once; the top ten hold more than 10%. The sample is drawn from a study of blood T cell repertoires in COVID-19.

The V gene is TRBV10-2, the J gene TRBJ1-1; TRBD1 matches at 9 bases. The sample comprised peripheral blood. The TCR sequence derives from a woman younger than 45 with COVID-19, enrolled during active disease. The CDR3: CASRGQGRTTEAFF. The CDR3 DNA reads TGCGCCAGCAGGGGACAGGGTCGGACCACTGAAGCTTTCTTT.